One and the same sample provided the 8 T cell receptor beta chains below, sequenced in a study of blood T cell repertoires in COVID-19. TCRdb's table, derived via immunoSEQ multiplex PCR, lists solely in-frame clones and lacks some. The repertoire holds 100,000 or so clones, with around 86% as singletons. Input material: PBMCs or T cells enriched from blood (not recorded which). The receptors stem from a woman aged 50 to 60 who had recovered from COVID-19.

The genes are TRBV27 and TRBJ2-7, with TRBD2 matching over 7 bases. Trimming took 3 bases from V and 0 from J; bases not matched to a gene: 5. Germline CDR1 and CDR2: MNHEY and SMNVEV (reference sequence). This CDR3 has 15 residues. CDR3 protein: CASSLGLADSYEQYF. The CDR3 DNA reads TGTGCCAGCAGTTTGGGGCTAGCGGACTCCTACGAGCAGTACTTC.

The V gene is TRBV3-1 (or the pseudogene TRBV3-2), the J gene TRBJ2-2; the match to TRBD1 covers 10 bases. In germline, CDR1 is LGHDT, CDR2 YNNKEL (reference sequence). The CDR3 runs 16 residues. After removal of 2 bases from V and 5 bases from J, the junction contained 5 bases not matched to a gene. CDR3 residues: CASSQPTGGRTGELFF. CDR3 in DNA: TGTGCCAGCAGCCAACCGACAGGGGGCCGAACCGGGGAGCTGTTTTTT.

The J gene is TRBJ1-2, the V gene TRBV29-1; 10 bases align to TRBD1. The CDR3 extends over 15 amino acids. Germline loops: CDR1 SQVTM, CDR2 ANQGSEA. J was trimmed by 2 bases and V by 4 bases; bases with no gene match: 7. This chain's CDR3 is CSVGWSGQGNYGYTF. Written as DNA, the CDR3 is TGCAGCGTTGGTTGGTCGGGACAGGGGAACTATGGCTACACCTTC.

The chain couples TRBV20-1 to TRBJ2-3; perhaps TRBD2 as D (5 bases). The CDR3 runs to 11 residues. The ends were cut back, 6 bases at V and 8 bases at J, with 12 bases in the middle. Germline lookup yields CDR1 DFQATT and CDR2 SNEGSKA (reference sequence). The CDR3 protein is CSAVGVGTQYF. For the CDR3, the DNA is TGCAGTGCGGTCGGGGTGGGTACGCAGTATTTT.

The chain carries TRBV27 and TRBJ2-3; 8 bases line up with TRBD1. V lost 0 bases and J lost 5; bases outside the gene matches: 7. The CDR3 is 16 residues long. CDR1 and CDR2 from the germline V gene are MNHEY and SMNVEV (reference sequence). The CDR3 reads CASSLSGTGGIDTQYF. CDR3 coding DNA: TGTGCCAGCAGTTTATCGGGAACAGGGGGAATAGATACGCAGTATTTT.

The chain has TRBV18 and TRBJ1-1; the D gene is possibly TRBD1 (5 bases). This CDR3 spans 12 amino acids. Germline V CDR1 and CDR2: KGHSH, LQKENI. Trimming stripped 3 bases from V and 5 bases from J, with 7 bases between. CDR3 DNA sequence: TGTGCCAGCTCACCCAGGGAAACTGAAGCTTTCTTT. It yields the protein CASSPRETEAFF.

The chain links TRBV28 to TRBJ2-7; TRBD2 agrees at 7 bases. Looked up from germline, CDR1 is MDHEN and CDR2 is SYDVKM. V gave up 8 bases and J gave up 2 bases; unmatched junction bases: 6. The CDR3 covers 13 residues. The CDR3 bases are TGTGCCAGCCGGCCTAGCGGACCCTACGAGCAGTACTTC. Translating it yields CASRPSGPYEQYF.

The chain combines TRBV18 with TRBJ1-1; D is undetermined. Germline CDR1 KGHSH, CDR2 LQKENI. The CDR3 consists of 14 residues. Between the trimmed V and J ends, which lost 3 bases and 1 base, there was a span of 9 bases. The CDR3 bases are TGTGCCAGCTCACCCCCCGTGTCGAACACTGAAGCTTTCTTT. This sequence encodes CASSPPVSNTEAFF.